The 23 T cell receptor beta chains below all came from one sample that was sequenced in a study of low-dose radiotherapy and immunotherapy resistance in tumors. Time point in this sample: before trial treatment. TRAV- and TRBV-specific primers, spanning alpha and beta chains, primed first-strand cDNA. The authors amplified TCRs for about 20 PCR cycles with a constant-region primer and a V-primer adapter. TCRdb independently ran MiXCR on the reads; one entry per CDR3 protein. In the table there are tens of thousands of distinct CDR3 sequences, around 25% of which are singletons. The sample in question was PBMCs, obtained before treatment. All receptors come from a male donor with prostate cancer.

This clonotype was seen at least ten times. The chain carries TRBV9 and TRBJ2-3; D gene unclear. Trimming cost V 0 bases and J 4 bases, with 12 bases left between them. This CDR3 spans 15 amino acids. Per germline, CDR1 SGDLS and CDR2 YYNGEE. CDR3 sequence (DNA): TGTGCCAGCAGCGTAGACCCCAAGGTTCCAGATACGCAGTATTTT. It specifies CASSVDPKVPDTQYF. Complete variable domain (other parts from reference TRBV9 and TRBJ2-3): DSGVTQTPKHLITATGQRVTLRCSPRSGDLSVYWYQQSLDQGLQFLIQYYNGEERAKGNILERFSAQQFPDLHSELNLSSLELGDSALYFCASSVDPKVPDTQYFGPGTRLTVL.

This clonotype appeared many times. This chain uses TRBV20-1 with TRBJ2-7; 12 nucleotides line up with TRBD2. The CDR3 sequence is 15 residues long. With 3 bases clipped from V and 5 bases from J, the junction kept 8 bases outside the gene matches. Germline CDR1 DFQATT, CDR2 SNEGSKA (reference sequence). The CDR3 DNA sequence: TGCAGTGCTAGGGCACTAGCGGGAGGTTTCAACGAGCAGTACTTC. Encoded protein: CSARALAGGFNEQYF.

There are many counts of this clonotype. The rearrangement uses TRBV5-6 and TRBJ2-3; D may be TRBD1 or TRBD2 (5 bases each). The germline V gene has CDR1 SGHDT and CDR2 YYEEEE. Trimming pared 6 bases from V and 1 base from J, leaving 18 bases between. This CDR3 has 16 residues. The CDR3 sequence: CASNKGDLGGTDTQYF. The CDR3 DNA is TGTGCCAGCAATAAAGGGGACCTAGGGGGCACAGATACGCAGTATTTT.

The V call is TRBV28, the J call TRBJ1-3; D unresolved. V was trimmed by 4 bases and J by 1 base, leaving 5 bases between them. The germline CDR1 and CDR2 sequences are MDHEN and SYDVKM. CDR3 length: 13 amino acids. This CDR3 is CASSSVSGNTIYF. The CDR3 bases are TGTGCCAGCAGTTCGGTTTCTGGAAACACCATATATTTT.

The gene calls are TRBV5-1 and TRBJ1-5; D is undetermined. Germline V gives CDR1 SGHRS, CDR2 YFSETQ. Trimming left V 0 bases short and J 2 bases short, with 9 bases between. The CDR3 runs to 15 residues. CDR3 in DNA: TGCGCCAGCAGCTTGGAGGGTGGGGGCAATCAGCCCCAGCATTTT. It yields the protein CASSLEGGGNQPQHF.

Remarks on this clonotype: This likely came from a read error, as a far larger clone is one base away. The chain combines TRBV5-1 with TRBJ2-7, with D tentatively TRBD1 (5 bases). The CDR3 extends over 15 amino acids. The germline V gene encodes CDR1 SGHRS and CDR2 YFSETQ. Trimming removed 2 bases at V and 7 bases at J, with 19 bases between. The CDR3 bases are TGCGCCAGCAGCTTAAACAGGCTTACCGACAATGAGCAGTACTTC. Its protein product is CASSLNRLTDNEQYF.

In its sample, this clonotype was seen many times. The V and J genes are TRBV20-1 and TRBJ2-1, with 10 bases identical to TRBD2. The CDR3 runs to 16 residues. The junction had 8 bases not matched to a gene; V was cut back by 0 bases and J by 6 bases. Germline loops: CDR1 DFQATT, CDR2 SNEGSKA (reference sequence). The CDR3 protein is CSARDGPSGRGNEQFF. The CDR3 DNA sequence: TGCAGTGCTAGAGATGGTCCGAGCGGGAGGGGCAATGAGCAGTTCTTC.

There are many counts of this clonotype. The CDR3 here is CSARETQRSNQPQHF. For the CDR3, the DNA is TGCAGTGCTAGAGAAACACAGAGAAGCAATCAGCCCCAGCATTTT. This chain joins TRBV20-1 and TRBJ1-5; the D is unclear. The V gene lost 0 bases and the J gene lost 1 base, with 10 bases spanning the gap. Germline lookup yields CDR1 DFQATT and CDR2 SNEGSKA (reference sequence). The CDR3 has 15 residues.

This clonotype was seen many times. V is TRBV27 and J is TRBJ2-7; D uncertain. CDR1 and CDR2 from the germline V gene are MNHEY and SMNVEV (reference sequence). Trimming stripped 3 bases from V and 0 bases from J, with 9 bases between. The CDR3 is 14 amino acids. CDR3 residues: CASSLGEASYEQYF. The CDR3 nucleotides read TGTGCCAGCAGTTTGGGTGAGGCCTCCTACGAGCAGTACTTC.

The chain links TRBV25-1 to TRBJ2-7; D remains unclear. The CDR3 extends over 14 amino acids. The germline V and J ends were trimmed by 1 base and 1 base, with 8 bases remaining between them. Per the germline V gene, CDR1 is MGHDK and CDR2 is SYGVNS. The DNA of the CDR3 is TGTGCCAGCAGTGAATCGCCTTTGTCCTACGAGCAGTACTTC. Amino acids: CASSESPLSYEQYF.

The chain couples TRBV7-9 to TRBJ1-1; D is ambiguous. The V gene's germline CDR1 is SEHNR and CDR2 FQNEAQ (reference sequence). Trimming removed 1 base at V and 4 bases at J, with 7 bases between. The CDR3 runs to 13 residues. DNA of the CDR3: TGTGCCAGCAGCTTAGACCCGAGCACTGAAGCTTTCTTT. It is translated as CASSLDPSTEAFF.

This clonotype occurred a few times. This sequence joins TRBV6-4 and TRBJ2-3, with 12 nucleotides matching TRBD2. The CDR3 length is 15 residues. J was trimmed by 3 bases and V by 3 bases; bases with no gene match: 1. The germline V gene encodes CDR1 MRHNA and CDR2 SNTAGT. CDR3 protein: CASSETSGGTDTQYF. The DNA of the CDR3 is TGTGCCAGCAGTGAGACTAGCGGGGGAACAGATACGCAGTATTTT.

This clonotype was recorded many times. The rearrangement uses TRBV5-1 and TRBJ2-5; 9 bases line up with TRBD1. The CDR3 has 13 residues. V lost 4 bases to trimming and J lost 5 bases; unmatched junction nucleotides: 3. CDR1 is SGHRS, CDR2 YFSETQ, per germline. The CDR3 DNA sequence: TGCGCCAGCAGCCGGACAGGGGTTGAGACCCAGTACTTC. This codes for CASSRTGVETQYF.

The gene calls are TRBV12-3 or TRBV12-4 and TRBJ2-1; 7 bases align to TRBD2. The CDR3 covers 15 residues. Trimming removed 5 bases from V and 6 bases from J; junction bases left unmatched: 10. Written as DNA, the CDR3 is TGTGCCAGCAGTCAAGGACTAGGGTGGGGCAATGAGCAGTTCTTC. Protein: CASSQGLGWGNEQFF.

This clonotype was seen more than once but under ten times. The chain links TRBV27 to TRBJ2-7; 10 nucleotides agree with TRBD2. Germline V gene sequence: CDR1 MNHEY, CDR2 SMNVEV (reference sequence). The trim removed 2 bases at V and 2 bases at J, leaving 6 bases unmatched. This CDR3 spans 16 amino acids. The CDR3 DNA reads TGTGCCAGCAGTTTAAAAAGACTAGCGGGTCCCTACGAGCAGTACTTC. Its protein product is CASSLKRLAGPYEQYF.

This clonotype was seen ten or more times. J is TRBJ2-7 and V is TRBV20-1; 8 bases are shared with TRBD2. CDR3 length equals 14 residues. From germline, CDR1 is DFQATT and CDR2 SNEGSKA (reference sequence). J lost 2 bases, V lost 6 bases, and 9 bases had no gene match. As DNA, the CDR3 is TGCAGTGCCGCACCCCGGGAGGGCCCCTACGAGCAGTACTTC. Translated, it gives CSAAPREGPYEQYF.

Turning to this clonotype: An end of the junction does not agree with germline; a read error may underlie this. The J gene is TRBJ2-7, the V gene TRBV27; D gene ambiguous. Germline CDR1 and CDR2: MNHEY and SMNVEV (reference sequence). This CDR3 has 12 amino acids. Here the CDR3 reads CATSPNSYEQYF. The CDR3 bases are TGTGCCACCAGTCCTAACTCCTACGAGCAGTACTTC.

This clonotype appeared many times. The rearrangement joins TRBV3-1 to TRBJ2-5; 9 bases are a match to TRBD2. Trimming at V came to 1 base and at J to 4 bases, leaving 7 bases not matched to a gene. This CDR3 is built from 16 residues. Germline V gene sequence: CDR1 LGHDT, CDR2 YNNKEL (reference sequence). The CDR3 sequence is CASSQVAAGGGETQYF. The CDR3 DNA reads TGTGCCAGCAGCCAAGTCGCAGCGGGAGGTGGAGAGACCCAGTACTTC.

This clonotype was picked up a small number of times. The chain combines TRBV11-2 with TRBJ2-7, with D perhaps matching TRBD2 (5 bases). Trimming took off 0 bases at V and 1 base at J, with 10 bases between the two ends. The CDR3 length is 15 residues. The V gene's germline CDR1 is SGHAT and CDR2 FQNNGV. CDR3 DNA: TGTGCCAGCAGCTTAGATCTGTCGGGGTCCTACGAGCAGTACTTC. The encoded protein is CASSLDLSGSYEQYF.

There are many counts of this clonotype. The CDR3 region has the DNA TGCGCCAGCAGCTTGGTGGGACTAGCGGGAGGCGGGAGCTCCTACAATGAGCAGTTCTTC. It yields the protein CASSLVGLAGGGSSYNEQFF. The chain carries TRBV5-1 and TRBJ2-1, with 15 bases aligning to TRBD2. The germline gives CDR1 SGHRS, CDR2 YFSETQ. Trimming cost V 0 bases and J 0 bases; bases outside gene matches: 7. The CDR3 runs 20 residues.

V gene TRBV6-6 combines with J gene TRBJ2-7; 9 bases fit TRBD2. V was clipped by 6 bases and J by 4 bases; unmatched bases: 4. Looked up from germline, CDR1 is MNHNY and CDR2 is SVGAGI (reference sequence). This CDR3 spans 13 amino acids. This CDR3 is CASRKGLAYEQYF. The CDR3 coding sequence is TGTGCCAGCAGAAAGGGACTAGCTTACGAGCAGTACTTC.

This rearrangement joins TRBV10-2 to TRBJ2-7; D uncertain. The germline V gene encodes CDR1 WSHSY and CDR2 SAAADI. The CDR3 contains 14 residues. With 3 bases removed from V and 2 bases from J, the gap between germline ends came to 11 bases. DNA for the CDR3: TGCGCCAGCAGTGATTGGACGGCAACCTACGAGCAGTACTTC. Translating gives CASSDWTATYEQYF.

This clonotype was observed at least ten times. The chain has TRBV6-5 and TRBJ1-6; 9 nucleotides line up with TRBD1. CDR3 size: 15 residues. CDR1 is MNHEY and CDR2 is SVGAGI in the germline V gene. V shed 6 bases and J 5 bases; nucleotides not matched to a gene: 5. The CDR3 loop is CASRQGANDNSPLHF. The CDR3 nucleotides read TGTGCCAGCAGACAGGGGGCGAACGATAATTCACCCCTCCACTTT.